Each of the 7 T cell receptor beta chains below was sequenced from the same sample in a study of blood T cell repertoires in COVID-19. Some clones are missing from TCRdb's copy, which holds only in-frame ones; the method was immunoSEQ multiplex PCR. The sample lists about 250,000 clones, 80% to 90% occurring once. The material sequenced was PBMCs or T cells enriched from blood (not recorded which). All receptors derive from a young man who had recovered from COVID-19.

The chain employs TRBV11-3 and TRBJ1-6; possible D gene TRBD1, 6 bases. The CDR3 sequence is 15 residues long. Trimming left V 4 bases short and J 9 bases short, with 16 bases between. Germline V gives CDR1 SGHNT, CDR2 YENEEA. The CDR3 spells CASSSPTGFGSPLHF. The CDR3 DNA is TGTGCCAGCAGCTCCCCCACAGGGTTTGGTTCACCCCTCCACTTT.

In DNA form, the CDR3 reads TGTGCCAGTAGTATATGGGGTAGGGGTGGCAATCAGCCCCAGCATTTT. Translated, it gives CASSIWGRGGNQPQHF. The V and J genes are TRBV19 and TRBJ1-5, with a weak D call TRBD1 (5 bases). Trimming removed 2 bases from V and 2 bases from J, with 13 bases in between. The CDR3 is 16 amino acids. Germline V gene data show CDR1 as LNHDA and CDR2 as SQIVND (reference sequence).

The chain joins TRBV18 to TRBJ2-7, with a tentative D call TRBD1 (6 bases). The V end lost 3 bases, the J end lost 5 bases, and 11 bases lay between the germline ends. Germline loops: CDR1 KGHSH, CDR2 LQKENI. The CDR3 runs to 13 residues. CDR3 nucleotide sequence: TGTGCCAGCTCACCGCAGGGGTACAACGAGCAGTACTTC. Translating gives CASSPQGYNEQYF.

This clone has just a few counts. V is TRBV2 and J is TRBJ2-2; D possibly corresponds to TRBD2 (5 bases). CDR1 SNHLY and CDR2 FYNNEI come from the germline V gene. CDR3 length: 12 amino acids. V lost 6 bases to trimming and J lost 7 bases, with 9 bases between them. As DNA, the CDR3 is TGTGCCAGCAGGGCGGGTGTCGGGGAGCTGTTTTTT. It is translated as CASRAGVGELFF.

The gene calls are TRBV3-1 (or the pseudogene TRBV3-2) and TRBJ1-1; no firm D call. This CDR3 is 15 amino acids long. Germline assignment: CDR1 LGHDT and CDR2 YNNKEL (reference sequence). Trimming stripped 0 bases from V and 11 bases from J, with 19 bases between. CDR3 DNA sequence: TGTGCCAGCAGCCAAGATGGTTCCCACATGGTTCCGGCTTTCTTT. Its protein product is CASSQDGSHMVPAFF.

This clone occurred a few times. The chain employs TRBV2 and TRBJ2-4, with 7 bases aligning to TRBD2. Per the germline V gene, CDR1 is SNHLY and CDR2 is FYNNEI. V dropped 5 bases and J dropped 0; count of bases not matched to a gene: 4. The CDR3 runs to 15 residues. The CDR3 DNA reads as TGTGCCAGCAGTCGGGGGGTGCTAGCCAAAAACATTCAGTACTTC. It translates to CASSRGVLAKNIQYF.

The chain couples TRBV3-1 (or the pseudogene TRBV3-2) to TRBJ1-5; D is unresolved. V was cut by 1 base and J by 6 bases, with 7 bases left in between. The CDR3 length is 13 residues. CDR1 LGHDT and CDR2 YNNKEL come from the germline V gene (reference sequence). The CDR3 loop is CASSQVRGQPQHF. The CDR3 nucleotides read TGTGCCAGCAGCCAAGTCCGCGGTCAGCCCCAGCATTTT.